This T cell receptor beta chain was recorded in a study of long-term antiretroviral therapy in people with HIV. There were no participants with HIV treated outside the United States. Every specimen held between 1-10 million cryopreserved PBMC. These were thawed and washed before DNA extraction. Comments on this clone: Its antigen remains unidentified.

Study results and limitations: Dominance of pre-ART expanded clones persisted, fluctuating and often declining after ART. The study found that diversity rose after ART but stayed below transplant donor controls.

CDR3 length: 14 residues. Trimming pared 1 base from V and 4 bases from J, leaving 12 bases between. Germline V gene sequence: CDR1 SGHRS, CDR2 YFSETQ. Investigators performed immunoSEQ version v3.0 at survey level. Only in-frame clones appear in the TCRdb table, and some are missing; sequencing was by immunoSEQ multiplex PCR. The data contain 20,000 to 25,000 clones, about 82% of them singletons. This clonotype originated in a middle-aged man with HIV. This sample comprised unsorted PBMCs, obtained 1.6 years after starting antiretroviral therapy. The J gene is TRBJ2-7, the V gene TRBV5-1; D perhaps matches TRBD2 (7 bases). CDR3 loop: CASSLWGGGYEQYF. DNA of the CDR3: TGCGCCAGCAGCTTGTGGGGGGGCGGGTACGAGCAGTACTTC.